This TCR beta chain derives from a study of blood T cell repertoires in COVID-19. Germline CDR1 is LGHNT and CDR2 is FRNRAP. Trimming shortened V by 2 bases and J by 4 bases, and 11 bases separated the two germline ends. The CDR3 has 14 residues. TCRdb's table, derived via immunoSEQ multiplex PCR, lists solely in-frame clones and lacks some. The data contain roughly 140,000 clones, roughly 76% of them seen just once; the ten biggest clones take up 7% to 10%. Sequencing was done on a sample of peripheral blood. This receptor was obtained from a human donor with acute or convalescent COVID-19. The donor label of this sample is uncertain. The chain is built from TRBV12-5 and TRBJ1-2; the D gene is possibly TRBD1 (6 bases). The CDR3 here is CASGLLGGGYGYTF. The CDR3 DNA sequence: TGTGCTAGTGGTTTGCTAGGGGGGGGCTATGGCTACACCTTC.